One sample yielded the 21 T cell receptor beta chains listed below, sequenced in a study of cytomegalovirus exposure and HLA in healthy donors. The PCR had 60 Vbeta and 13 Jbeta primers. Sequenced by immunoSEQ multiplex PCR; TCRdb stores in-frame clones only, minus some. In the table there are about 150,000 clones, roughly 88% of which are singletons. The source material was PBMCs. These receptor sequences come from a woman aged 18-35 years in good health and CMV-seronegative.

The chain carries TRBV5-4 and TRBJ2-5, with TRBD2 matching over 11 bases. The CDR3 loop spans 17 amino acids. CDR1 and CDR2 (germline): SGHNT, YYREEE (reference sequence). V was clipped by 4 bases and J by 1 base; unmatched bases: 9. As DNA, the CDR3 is TGTGCCAGCAGCCTGAAGACTAGCGGGGCCCGCCAAGAGACCCAGTACTTC. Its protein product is CASSLKTSGARQETQYF.

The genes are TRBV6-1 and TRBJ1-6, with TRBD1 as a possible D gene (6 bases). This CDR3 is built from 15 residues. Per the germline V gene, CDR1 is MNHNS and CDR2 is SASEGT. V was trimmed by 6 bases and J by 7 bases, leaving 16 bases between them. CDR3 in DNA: TGTGCCAGCAGCCGATTACAGGGTAACAATTCACCCCTCCACTTT. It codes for CASSRLQGNNSPLHF.

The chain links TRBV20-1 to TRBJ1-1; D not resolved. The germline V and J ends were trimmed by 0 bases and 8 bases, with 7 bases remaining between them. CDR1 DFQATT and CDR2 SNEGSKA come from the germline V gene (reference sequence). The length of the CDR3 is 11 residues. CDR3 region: CSARERTEAFF. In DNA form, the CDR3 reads TGCAGTGCTAGAGAGAGAACGGAAGCTTTCTTT.

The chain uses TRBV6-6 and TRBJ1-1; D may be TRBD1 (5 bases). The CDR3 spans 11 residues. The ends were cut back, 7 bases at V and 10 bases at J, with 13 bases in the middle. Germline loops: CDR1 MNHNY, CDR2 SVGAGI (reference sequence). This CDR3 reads CASTHVGGAFF. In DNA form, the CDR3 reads TGTGCCAGCACCCACGTGGGGGGAGCTTTCTTT.

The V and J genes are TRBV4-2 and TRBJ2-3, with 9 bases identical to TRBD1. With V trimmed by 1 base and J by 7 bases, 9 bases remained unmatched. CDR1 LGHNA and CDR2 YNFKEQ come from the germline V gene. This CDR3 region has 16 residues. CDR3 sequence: CASSQAAGTGTHTQYF. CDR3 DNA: TGTGCCAGCAGCCAAGCTGCCGGGACAGGGACTCATACGCAGTATTTT.

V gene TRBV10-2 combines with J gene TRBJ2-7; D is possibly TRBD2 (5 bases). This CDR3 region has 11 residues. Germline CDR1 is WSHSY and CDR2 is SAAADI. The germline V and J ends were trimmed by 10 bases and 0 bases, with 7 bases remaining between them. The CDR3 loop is CATGVSYEQYF. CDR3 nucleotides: TGCGCCACCGGGGTCTCCTACGAGCAGTACTTC.

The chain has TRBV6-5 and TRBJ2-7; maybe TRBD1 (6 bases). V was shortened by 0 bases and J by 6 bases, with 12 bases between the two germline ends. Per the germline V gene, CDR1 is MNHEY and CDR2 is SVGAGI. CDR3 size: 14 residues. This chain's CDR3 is CASSYSNEGGEQYF. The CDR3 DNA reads TGTGCCAGCAGTTACTCGAACGAAGGGGGCGAGCAGTACTTC.

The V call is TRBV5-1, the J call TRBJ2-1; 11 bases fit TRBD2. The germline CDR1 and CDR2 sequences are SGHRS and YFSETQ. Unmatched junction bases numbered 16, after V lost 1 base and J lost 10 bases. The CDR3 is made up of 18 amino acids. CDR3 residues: CASSLRMVGASGGPEQFF. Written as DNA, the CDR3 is TGCGCCAGCAGCTTGAGGATGGTCGGTGCTAGCGGGGGGCCCGAGCAGTTCTTC.

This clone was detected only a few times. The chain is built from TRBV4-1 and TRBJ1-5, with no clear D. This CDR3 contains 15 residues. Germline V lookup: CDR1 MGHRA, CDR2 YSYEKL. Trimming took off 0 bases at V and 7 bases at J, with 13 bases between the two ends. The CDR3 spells CASSQDQKERQPQHF. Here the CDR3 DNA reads TGCGCCAGCAGCCAAGATCAGAAAGAAAGACAGCCCCAGCATTTT.

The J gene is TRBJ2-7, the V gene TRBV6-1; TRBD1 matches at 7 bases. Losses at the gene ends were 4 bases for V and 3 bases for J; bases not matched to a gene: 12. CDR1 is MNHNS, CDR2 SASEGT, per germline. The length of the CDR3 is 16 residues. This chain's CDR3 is CASSVFKGTEYYEQYF. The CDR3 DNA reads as TGTGCCAGCAGTGTTTTTAAGGGGACAGAGTACTACGAGCAGTACTTC.

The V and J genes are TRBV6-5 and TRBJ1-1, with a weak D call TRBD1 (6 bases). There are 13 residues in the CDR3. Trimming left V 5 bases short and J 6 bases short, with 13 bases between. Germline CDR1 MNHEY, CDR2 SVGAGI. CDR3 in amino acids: CASSRLDRSEAFF. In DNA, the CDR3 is TGTGCCAGCAGTAGACTCGACAGGTCTGAAGCTTTCTTT.

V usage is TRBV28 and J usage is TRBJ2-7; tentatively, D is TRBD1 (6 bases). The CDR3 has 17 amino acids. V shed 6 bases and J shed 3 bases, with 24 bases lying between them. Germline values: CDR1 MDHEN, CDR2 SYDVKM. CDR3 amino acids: CASSSTGFFPDGYEQYF. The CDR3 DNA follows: TGTGCCAGCAGCTCAACAGGGTTCTTCCCTGATGGCTACGAGCAGTACTTC.

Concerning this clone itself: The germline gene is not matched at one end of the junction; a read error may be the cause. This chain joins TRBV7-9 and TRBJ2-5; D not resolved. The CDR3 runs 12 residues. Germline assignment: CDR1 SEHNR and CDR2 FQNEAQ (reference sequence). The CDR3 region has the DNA TGTTCCAGCAGCTTAATGAGAGAGACCCAGTACTTC. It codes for CSSSLMRETQYF.

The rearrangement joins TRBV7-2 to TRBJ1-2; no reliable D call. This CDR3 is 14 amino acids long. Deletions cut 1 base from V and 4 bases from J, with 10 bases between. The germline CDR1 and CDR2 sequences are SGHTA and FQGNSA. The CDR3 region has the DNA TGTGCCAGCAGCTTAGAGTTCAGGTCCTATGGCTACACCTTC. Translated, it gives CASSLEFRSYGYTF.

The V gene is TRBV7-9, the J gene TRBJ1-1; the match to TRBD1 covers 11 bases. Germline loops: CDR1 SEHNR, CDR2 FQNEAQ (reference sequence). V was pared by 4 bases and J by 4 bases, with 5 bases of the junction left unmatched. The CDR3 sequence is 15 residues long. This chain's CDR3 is CASSSGQGAVTEAFF. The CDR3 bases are TGTGCCAGCAGCTCCGGACAGGGGGCTGTCACTGAAGCTTTCTTT.

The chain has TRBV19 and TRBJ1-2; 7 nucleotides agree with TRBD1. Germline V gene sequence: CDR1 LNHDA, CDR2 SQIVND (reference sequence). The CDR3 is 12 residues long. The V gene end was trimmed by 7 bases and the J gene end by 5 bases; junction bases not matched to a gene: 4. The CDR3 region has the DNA TGTGCCAGTACTGACAGGGAGTATGGCTACACCTTC. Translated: CASTDREYGYTF.

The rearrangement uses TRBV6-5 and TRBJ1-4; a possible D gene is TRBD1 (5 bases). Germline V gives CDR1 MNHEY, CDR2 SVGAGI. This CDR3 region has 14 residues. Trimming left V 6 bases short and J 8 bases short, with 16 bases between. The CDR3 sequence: CASSPRGEREKLFF. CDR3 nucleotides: TGTGCCAGCAGCCCCCGGGGGGAGAGAGAAAAACTGTTTTTT.

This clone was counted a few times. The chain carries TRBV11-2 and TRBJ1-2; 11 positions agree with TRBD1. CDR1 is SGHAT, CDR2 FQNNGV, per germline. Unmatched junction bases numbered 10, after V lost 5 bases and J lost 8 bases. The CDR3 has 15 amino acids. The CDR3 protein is CASSDRDRGLSGYTF. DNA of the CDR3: TGTGCCAGCAGCGACCGGGACAGGGGGTTAAGCGGCTACACCTTC.

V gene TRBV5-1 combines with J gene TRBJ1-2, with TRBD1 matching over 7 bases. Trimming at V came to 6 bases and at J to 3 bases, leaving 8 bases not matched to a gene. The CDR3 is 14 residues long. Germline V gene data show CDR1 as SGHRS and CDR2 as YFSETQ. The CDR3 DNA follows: TGCGCCAGCAAGTCCGATACAGGGGACTATGGCTACACCTTC. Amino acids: CASKSDTGDYGYTF.

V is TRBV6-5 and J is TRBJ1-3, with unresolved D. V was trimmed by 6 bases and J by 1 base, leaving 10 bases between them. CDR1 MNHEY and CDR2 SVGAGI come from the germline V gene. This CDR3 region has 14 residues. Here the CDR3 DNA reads TGTGCCAGCAGGTTGGAGGCATCTGGAAACACCATATATTTT. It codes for CASRLEASGNTIYF.

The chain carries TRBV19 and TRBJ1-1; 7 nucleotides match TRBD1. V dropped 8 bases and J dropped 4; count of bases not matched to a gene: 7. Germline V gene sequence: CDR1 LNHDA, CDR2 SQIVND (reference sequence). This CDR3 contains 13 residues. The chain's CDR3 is CASAGTVGTEAFF. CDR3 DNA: TGTGCCAGTGCCGGGACAGTCGGCACTGAAGCTTTCTTT.